The 23 T cell receptor beta chains listed next were all sequenced from one sample in a study of tumor-infiltrating lymphocytes in localized non-small cell lung cancer. The repertoire was sequenced with immunoSEQ multiplex PCR; TCRdb's copy has only in-frame clones and lacks some. The table includes some 30,000 clones, roughly 85% detected once. The sample consisted of lung tumor tissue. The source of these receptors is a human donor with non-small cell lung cancer.

This sequence joins TRBV28 and TRBJ1-4; D is uncertain. The CDR3 spans 14 residues. V was trimmed by 1 base and J by 7 bases, leaving 10 bases between them. Germline V gene data show CDR1 as MDHEN and CDR2 as SYDVKM. The CDR3 region has the DNA TGTGCCAGCAGTTTATCCTCCGGAATTGAAAAACTGTTTTTT. This encodes CASSLSSGIEKLFF.

The genes are TRBV13 and TRBJ2-1; D is possibly TRBD1 (5 bases). V lost 4 bases, J lost 5 bases, and 18 bases lay in between. From germline, CDR1 is PRHDT and CDR2 FYEKMQ (reference sequence). The CDR3 is 16 amino acids. CDR3 bases: TGTGCCAGCAGCTCCTGGGCCGGCAGGGTAGACAATGAGCAGTTCTTC. Protein sequence: CASSSWAGRVDNEQFF.

There are a few counts of this clone. The V gene is TRBV29-1, the J gene TRBJ2-7, with 8 nucleotides matching TRBD1. The CDR3 has 16 amino acids. With 2 bases clipped from V and 2 bases from J, the junction kept 11 bases outside the gene matches. Germline V gene sequence: CDR1 SQVTM, CDR2 ANQGSEA. The CDR3 nucleotides read TGCAGCGTTGAACCGGAACAGGGGGACAAAACCTACGAGCAGTACTTC. Its protein is CSVEPEQGDKTYEQYF.

The genes are TRBV6-5 and TRBJ2-3; 11 bases match TRBD1. CDR1 is MNHEY and CDR2 is SVGAGI in the germline V gene. The CDR3 consists of 15 residues. The V segment lost 0 bases and the J segment 13 bases; nucleotides outside the gene matches: 9. The chain's CDR3 is CASSYSGTGGDLEYF. In DNA form, the CDR3 reads TGTGCCAGCAGTTACTCCGGGACAGGGGGAGATTTGGAGTATTTT.

Turning to this clone: Other DNA sequences in this specimen translate into the identical CDR3. The rearrangement uses TRBV6-5 and TRBJ1-2; possible D gene TRBD1, 6 bases. Germline values: CDR1 MNHEY, CDR2 SVGAGI. V lost 5 bases to trimming and J lost 3 bases, with 10 bases between them. The CDR3 length is 13 residues. The CDR3 sequence: CASSRGADYGYTF. The CDR3 bases are TGTGCCAGCAGTCGGGGGGCGGACTATGGCTACACCTTC.

The V call is TRBV30, the J call TRBJ1-5, with unresolved D. With 0 bases removed from V and 4 bases from J, the gap between germline ends came to 7 bases. Germline lookup yields CDR1 GTSNPN and CDR2 SVGIG (reference sequence). The CDR3 runs 13 residues. The DNA for the CDR3 is TGTGCCTGGAGTGTAGCCGGTAATCAGCCCCAGCATTTT. It codes for CAWSVAGNQPQHF.

This clone was counted only a few times. The genes are TRBV29-1 and TRBJ1-1; D is unclear. Trimming took off 1 base at V and 1 base at J, with 10 bases between the two ends. Germline loops: CDR1 SQVTM, CDR2 ANQGSEA. CDR3 length equals 14 residues. CDR3 coding DNA: TGCAGCGTTGAAGGGGCAGCGAGGAACACTGAAGCTTTCTTT. Its protein product is CSVEGAARNTEAFF.

This chain connects TRBV10-3 to TRBJ1-2, with a weak D call TRBD1 (6 bases). From germline, CDR1 is ENHRY and CDR2 SYGVKD. The CDR3 length is 15 residues. V lost 5 bases and J lost 6, with 19 bases in between. CDR3 nucleotides: TGTGCCATCAGTCCTTCCGGCAGGGGCGCGGATGGCTACACCTTC. Translation: CAISPSGRGADGYTF.

A few counts support this clone. The chain uses TRBV7-9 and TRBJ2-7; 9 bases line up with TRBD1. Germline-derived CDR1 and CDR2 are SEHNR and FQNEAQ (reference sequence). V gave up 5 bases and J gave up 2 bases; unmatched junction bases: 10. The CDR3 totals 16 residues. For the CDR3, the DNA is TGTGCCAGCAGCCGGACAGGGGCCAACCCCACCTACGAGCAGTACTTC. It yields the protein CASSRTGANPTYEQYF.

The chain uses TRBV7-9 and TRBJ2-7; weak D call: TRBD1 (6 bases). Germline CDR1 SEHNR, CDR2 FQNEAQ (reference sequence). CDR3 length: 12 amino acids. With 7 bases removed from V and 2 bases from J, the gap between germline ends came to 9 bases. The CDR3 bases are TGTGCCAGCAACGGACAGACCTACGAGCAGTACTTC. Amino acids: CASNGQTYEQYF.

The chain couples TRBV5-5 to TRBJ2-2; D gene unclear. The CDR3 is 13 amino acids. CDR1 is SGHKS and CDR2 is YYEKEE in the germline V gene (reference sequence). Trimming cost V 2 bases and J 3 bases, with 5 bases left between them. The CDR3 is CASSLLYTGELFF. The CDR3 DNA reads TGTGCCAGCAGCTTACTGTACACCGGGGAGCTGTTTTTT.

This chain uses TRBV4-3 with TRBJ1-6, with 11 bases identical to TRBD1. CDR1 is LGHNA and CDR2 is YSLEER in the germline V gene. The CDR3 loop spans 17 amino acids. The junction had 6 bases not matched to a gene; V was cut back by 0 bases and J by 8 bases. The DNA of the CDR3 is TGCGCCAGCAGCCAAGATGGGCAGGACAGGGGGCATTCACCCCTCCACTTT. Translated, it gives CASSQDGQDRGHSPLHF.

CDR3 in amino acids: CASSLNTGELFF. CDR3 nucleotides: TGCGCCAGCAGCTTAAACACCGGGGAGCTGTTTTTT. The V gene is TRBV5-1, the J gene TRBJ2-2; D ambiguous. Germline V lookup: CDR1 SGHRS, CDR2 YFSETQ. The CDR3 has 12 amino acids. The V gene lost 2 bases and the J gene lost 2 bases, with 1 base spanning the gap.

The J gene is TRBJ2-2, the V gene TRBV9; 8 bases are a match to TRBD1. Germline CDR1 is SGDLS and CDR2 is YYNGEE. There are 15 residues in the CDR3. V dropped 4 bases and J dropped 1; count of bases not matched to a gene: 3. The CDR3 bases are TGTGCCAGCAGCTACGACAGGGGGAACACCGGGGAGCTGTTTTTT. Residues: CASSYDRGNTGELFF.

This clone came up a few times. The chain joins TRBV7-8 to TRBJ2-3; D unresolved. Trimming took off 6 bases at V and 1 base at J, with 14 bases between the two ends. Looked up from germline, CDR1 is SGHVS and CDR2 is FQNEAQ. The CDR3 contains 15 residues. The CDR3: CASRSPGGGTDTQYF. The DNA for the CDR3 is TGTGCCAGCAGATCCCCAGGCGGAGGCACAGATACGCAGTATTTT.

The chain recombines TRBV7-9 with TRBJ1-4; D possibly corresponds to TRBD1 (5 bases). V was clipped by 0 bases and J by 8 bases, with 13 bases between them. This CDR3 region has 15 residues. Germline V gene lookup returns CDR1 SEHNR and CDR2 FQNEAQ (reference sequence). The CDR3 bases are TGTGCCAGCAGCTTAGCCGACAGAGCGGCCGAAAAACTGTTTTTT. Its protein product is CASSLADRAAEKLFF. The full variable domain, with the rest looked up from reference TRBV7-9 and TRBJ1-4, is DTGVSQNPRHKITKRGQNVTFRCDPISEHNRLYWYRQTLGQGPEFLTYFQNEAQLEKSRLLSDRFSAERPKGSFSTLEIQRTEQGDSAMYLCASSLADRAAEKLFFGSGTQLSVL.

V and J are TRBV30 and TRBJ2-7, with D perhaps TRBD1 (5 bases). Per the germline V gene, CDR1 is GTSNPN and CDR2 is SVGIG (reference sequence). The V gene lost 1 base and the J gene lost 3 bases, with 10 bases spanning the gap. This CDR3 has 13 amino acids. CDR3 protein: CAWSATVLYEQYF. The CDR3 DNA sequence: TGTGCCTGGAGTGCGACAGTTCTCTACGAGCAGTACTTC.

The rearrangement joins TRBV7-3 to TRBJ2-5; TRBD1 matches at 9 bases. This CDR3 has 14 residues. With V trimmed by 4 bases and J by 5 bases, 5 bases remained unmatched. Germline V gene lookup returns CDR1 SGHTA and CDR2 FQGTGA. The CDR3 DNA reads as TGTGCCAGCAGCTCACAGGGGGCCCGGGAGACCCAGTACTTC. Translation: CASSSQGARETQYF.

The gene calls are TRBV29-1 and TRBJ2-1; TRBD1 agrees at 7 bases. V lost 6 bases and J lost 6; bases outside the gene matches: 14. CDR3 length: 15 residues. Germline V gives CDR1 SQVTM, CDR2 ANQGSEA. The CDR3 DNA sequence: TGCAGCGTCACACAGGGGAAACTAGTCTTCAATGAGCAGTTCTTC. Residues: CSVTQGKLVFNEQFF.

This chain connects TRBV15 to TRBJ2-4; TRBD1 is a possible D gene (6 bases). The V gene lost 1 base and the J gene lost 2 bases, with 18 bases spanning the gap. This CDR3 region has 18 residues. The V gene's germline CDR1 is LNHNV and CDR2 YYDKDF (reference sequence). CDR3 sequence: CATSRVSGEQGTKNIQYF. CDR3 bases: TGTGCCACCAGCAGAGTCAGCGGCGAACAGGGAACCAAAAACATTCAGTACTTC.

V is TRBV27 and J is TRBJ1-1, with TRBD1 identical over 7 bases. The germline gives CDR1 MNHEY, CDR2 SMNVEV (reference sequence). V shed 6 bases, J shed 0 bases, and the junction held 7 bases outside the gene matches. This CDR3 region has 15 residues. CDR3 sequence (DNA): TGTGCCAGCAGACGACAGGGCGGGATGAACACTGAAGCTTTCTTT. It specifies CASRRQGGMNTEAFF.

The chain combines TRBV6-5 with TRBJ1-2, with 8 bases that match TRBD1. Germline V gene lookup returns CDR1 MNHEY and CDR2 SVGAGI. CDR3 length: 14 residues. V lost 5 bases, J lost 8 bases, and 10 bases stayed unmatched. The CDR3 DNA is TGTGCCAGCAGTCCCTCGGACAGGGTGTACGGCTACACCTTC. Its protein is CASSPSDRVYGYTF.

V gene TRBV27 combines with J gene TRBJ2-7; D may be TRBD2 (6 bases). This CDR3 has 14 amino acids. V was trimmed by 6 bases and J by 0 bases, leaving 12 bases between them. The V gene's germline CDR1 is MNHEY and CDR2 SMNVEV (reference sequence). The CDR3 sequence: CASRAWGDSYEQYF. The CDR3 nucleotides read TGTGCCAGCAGAGCTTGGGGGGACTCCTACGAGCAGTACTTC.